The 5 T cell receptor beta chains given below trace back to one sample, sequenced in a study of identical twins. MiXCR, run by TCRdb on the 5' RACE reads, gives a single entry per CDR3 protein. The sample records 500,000 or so distinct CDR3 sequences, 14% being singletons. These same data were also listed under a study on yellow fever vaccine responses in identical twins.

Sequencing input: CD4+ T cells sorted from blood. The receptors shown here come from a woman aged 18-29 years in good health.

The sample holds a few counts of this clonotype. The V gene is TRBV20-1, the J gene TRBJ2-1, with 11 bases fitting TRBD2. The ends lost 5 bases at V and 2 bases at J; junction bases unmatched: 5. Germline lookup yields CDR1 DFQATT and CDR2 SNEGSKA (reference sequence). This CDR3 comprises 15 residues. The CDR3 loop reads CSAGPSGRTYNEQFF. CDR3 in DNA: TGCAGTGCTGGGCCTAGCGGGAGGACCTACAATGAGCAGTTCTTC.

This clonotype has more than one count but fewer than ten. This sequence joins TRBV7-9 and TRBJ2-6; D is ambiguous. Germline V gives CDR1 SEHNR, CDR2 FQNEAQ (reference sequence). This CDR3 comprises 17 residues. V was cut by 1 base and J by 2 bases, with 12 bases left in between. The CDR3 DNA sequence: TGTGCCAGCAGCTTAGGTCTCCTCGCGACTGGGGCCAACGTCCTGACTTTC. Translated, it gives CASSLGLLATGANVLTF.

This clonotype turned up a few times. V usage is TRBV7-9 and J usage is TRBJ1-4; TRBD1 is a possible D gene (6 bases). The CDR3 spans 15 residues. The V end was cut by 5 bases, the J end by 5 bases, with 15 bases between. CDR1 SEHNR and CDR2 FQNEAQ come from the germline V gene (reference sequence). The CDR3 nucleotides read TGTGCCAGCAGCCATGACAGGCGCCGAAATGAAAAACTGTTTTTT. The encoded protein is CASSHDRRRNEKLFF.

This clonotype has at least ten counts. The chain joins TRBV12-3 or TRBV12-4 to TRBJ2-7, with D perhaps matching TRBD1 (7 bases). This CDR3 region has 11 residues. V lost 6 bases, J lost 7 bases, and 10 bases lay in between. CDR3 nucleotides: TGTGCCAGCAGCTCAGGGGGGGAGCAGTACTTC. This gives the protein CASSSGGEQYF.

This clonotype has just a few counts. The CDR3 spells CASSPGIVGREQYF. The CDR3 DNA is TGTGCCAGCAGTCCCGGGATTGTGGGCCGCGAGCAGTACTTC. This sequence joins TRBV7-2 and TRBJ2-7; the D gene is possibly TRBD2 (5 bases). The germline gives CDR1 SGHTA, CDR2 FQGNSA. The CDR3 has 14 amino acids. V lost 6 bases, J lost 6 bases, and 18 bases lay in between.